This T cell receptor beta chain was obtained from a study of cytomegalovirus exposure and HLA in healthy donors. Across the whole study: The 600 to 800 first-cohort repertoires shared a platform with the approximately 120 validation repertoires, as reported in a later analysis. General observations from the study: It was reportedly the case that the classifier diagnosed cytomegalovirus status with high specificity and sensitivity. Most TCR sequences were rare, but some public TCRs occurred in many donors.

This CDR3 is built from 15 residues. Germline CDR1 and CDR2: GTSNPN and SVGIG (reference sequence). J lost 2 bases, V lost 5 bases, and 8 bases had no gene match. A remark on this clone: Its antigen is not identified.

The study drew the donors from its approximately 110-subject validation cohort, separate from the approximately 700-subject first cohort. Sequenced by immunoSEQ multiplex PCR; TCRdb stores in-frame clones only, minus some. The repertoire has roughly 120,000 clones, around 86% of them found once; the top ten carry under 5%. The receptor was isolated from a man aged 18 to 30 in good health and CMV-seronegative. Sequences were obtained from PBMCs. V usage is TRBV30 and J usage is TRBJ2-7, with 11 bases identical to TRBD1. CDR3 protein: CAWHTGTGGAYEQYF. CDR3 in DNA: TGTGCCTGGCATACCGGGACAGGGGGAGCCTACGAGCAGTACTTC.